Shown below are 11 T cell receptor beta chains from a single sample sequenced in a study of shared clonotypes between healthy human individuals (dated by TCRdb to the early 2020s). Receptor amplification or capture employed the immunoSEQ multiplex PCR assay. Sourced from immuneACCESS, this table was stored by TCRdb with only in-frame sequences that have V and J called. A share of the clones is absent; for the studies checked, an unresolved V gene accounts for under half, and the remainder has no known explanation. The sample has some 1 million clones on record, about 75% of them singletons. The leading ten clones occupy approximately 1.5% of the sample. The sequenced sample consisted of memory CD4+ T cells sorted from blood. This specimen's cell subset or site label, per the study, means: CD45RA-negative fraction. The source of these receptors is a young man in good health.

In regard to this clone: The sample contains more than one DNA sequence encoding this CDR3. The chain has TRBV7-2 and TRBJ2-3, with TRBD1 matching 7 bases. Germline CDR1 is SGHTA and CDR2 is FQGNSA. V was pared by 2 bases and J by 2 bases, with 4 bases of the junction left unmatched. The CDR3 runs 15 residues. The DNA of the CDR3 is TGTGCCAGCAGCTTAAGGACAGGTTCCACAGATACGCAGTATTTT. This translates into CASSLRTGSTDTQYF.

The rearrangement joins TRBV21-1 to TRBJ2-4; the table's D call of TRBD1 was not tested on the DNA. TRBV21-1 is given as a pseudogene. CDR3 size: 16 residues. Here the CDR3 DNA reads TGTGCCAGCAGCATACAGGGCCTTGTAGCCAAAAACATTCAGTACTTC. Translating it yields CASSIQGLVAKNIQYF.

The V gene is TRBV19, the J gene TRBJ1-2, with TRBD1 identical over 9 bases. CDR1 and CDR2 from the germline V gene are LNHDA and SQIVND (reference sequence). Unmatched junction bases numbered 6, after V lost 6 bases and J lost 7 bases. The CDR3 consists of 13 residues. The CDR3 spells CASRADRGGGYTF. Here the CDR3 DNA reads TGTGCCAGTAGGGCGGACAGGGGTGGTGGCTACACCTTC.

This clone was counted between two and nine times. Other DNA sequences in this specimen translate into the identical CDR3. The chain joins TRBV6-5 to TRBJ1-2; no clear D. V dropped 0 bases and J dropped 4 bases, with 6 bases sitting between them. The CDR3 consists of 13 residues. The germline gives CDR1 MNHEY, CDR2 SVGAGI. The CDR3 reads CASSYSGGYGYTF. The CDR3 nucleotides read TGTGCCAGCAGTTACTCTGGTGGCTATGGCTACACCTTC.

The table lists this clone with a few counts. This chain uses TRBV6-4 with TRBJ1-5; D gene ambiguous. The V end lost 9 bases, the J end lost 7 bases, and 16 bases lay between the germline ends. In germline, CDR1 is MRHNA, CDR2 SNTAGT. The CDR3 length is 13 residues. The CDR3 sequence is CASPRGRRQPQHF. The CDR3, as DNA: TGTGCCAGTCCTCGCGGGCGACGACAGCCCCAGCATTTT.

The rearrangement uses TRBV6-5 and TRBJ2-5; 10 nucleotides align to TRBD2. The V segment lost 6 bases and the J segment 12 bases; nucleotides outside the gene matches: 13. The CDR3 covers 14 residues. Per the germline V gene, CDR1 is MNHEY and CDR2 is SVGAGI. CDR3 DNA: TGTGCCAGCAGACCACCTAGCGGGGGAGCCTGGAAGTACTTC. Its translation: CASRPPSGGAWKYF.

The rearrangement joins TRBV5-6 to TRBJ2-6, with 10 bases that match TRBD1. The V gene end was trimmed by 2 bases and the J gene end by 3 bases; junction bases not matched to a gene: 5. Germline CDR1 and CDR2: SGHDT and YYEEEE. The CDR3 is made up of 17 amino acids. The CDR3: CASSFWDRGSGANVLTF. Here the CDR3 DNA reads TGTGCCAGCAGCTTTTGGGACAGGGGAAGTGGGGCCAACGTCCTGACTTTC.

The table lists this clone with many counts. This chain links TRBV2 with TRBJ1-1; no definite D call. V dropped 3 bases and J dropped 4 bases, with 6 bases sitting between them. CDR1 and CDR2 (germline): SNHLY, FYNNEI. The CDR3 length is 12 residues. The CDR3 nucleotides are TGTGCCAGCAGTGAGAGGGCCACTGAAGCTTTCTTT. Translating gives CASSERATEAFF.

The chain uses TRBV6-1 and TRBJ2-5, with 7 bases lining up with TRBD1. The CDR3 contains 14 residues. V shed 7 bases and J 1 base; nucleotides not matched to a gene: 6. Germline V CDR1 and CDR2: MNHNS, SASEGT. The CDR3 region is CASTRGPSQETQYF. The CDR3 DNA sequence: TGTGCCAGCACTAGGGGGCCGAGCCAAGAGACCCAGTACTTC.

This clone came up a few times. The CDR3 region is CASSTRQITGELFF. Written as DNA, the CDR3 is TGTGCCAGCAGTACCCGACAGATCACCGGGGAGCTGTTTTTT. The chain carries TRBV6-1 and TRBJ2-2; maybe TRBD1 (5 bases). The germline CDR1 and CDR2 sequences are MNHNS and SASEGT. This CDR3 region has 14 residues. V gave up 5 bases and J gave up 4 bases, with 11 bases separating them.

The chain uses TRBV6-5 and TRBJ1-6; TRBD1 matches at 8 bases. The V gene's germline CDR1 is MNHEY and CDR2 SVGAGI. There are 14 residues in the CDR3. V was pared by 6 bases and J by 10 bases, with 8 bases of the junction left unmatched. The CDR3, as DNA: TGTGCCAGCAGCAATGACAGGGGAGGATCACCCCTCCACTTT. Protein product: CASSNDRGGSPLHF.